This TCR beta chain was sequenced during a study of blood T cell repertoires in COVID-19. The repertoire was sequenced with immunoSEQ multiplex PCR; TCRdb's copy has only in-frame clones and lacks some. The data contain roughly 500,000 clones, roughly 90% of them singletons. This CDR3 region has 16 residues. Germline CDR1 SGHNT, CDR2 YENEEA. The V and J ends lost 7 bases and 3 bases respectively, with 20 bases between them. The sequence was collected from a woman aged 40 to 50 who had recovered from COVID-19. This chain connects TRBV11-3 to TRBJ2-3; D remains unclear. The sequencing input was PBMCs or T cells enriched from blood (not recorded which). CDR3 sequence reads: CASTSQSLVKTDTQYF. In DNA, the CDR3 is TGTGCCAGCACCTCCCAAAGCTTAGTCAAAACAGATACGCAGTATTTT.